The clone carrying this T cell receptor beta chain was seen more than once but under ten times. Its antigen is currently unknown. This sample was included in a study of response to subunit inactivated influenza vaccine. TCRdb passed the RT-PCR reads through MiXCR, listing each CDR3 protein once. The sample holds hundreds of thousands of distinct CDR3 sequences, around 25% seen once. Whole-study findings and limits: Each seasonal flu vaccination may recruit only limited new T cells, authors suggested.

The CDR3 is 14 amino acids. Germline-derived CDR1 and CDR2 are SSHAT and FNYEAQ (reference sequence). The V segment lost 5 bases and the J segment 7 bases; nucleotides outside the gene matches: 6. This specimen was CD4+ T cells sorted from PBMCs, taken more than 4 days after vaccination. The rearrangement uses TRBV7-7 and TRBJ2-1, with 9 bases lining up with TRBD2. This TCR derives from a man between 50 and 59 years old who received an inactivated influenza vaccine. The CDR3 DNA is TGTGCCAGCAGCAATAGCGGGAGAGCGAATGAGCAGTTCTTC. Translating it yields CASSNSGRANEQFF.